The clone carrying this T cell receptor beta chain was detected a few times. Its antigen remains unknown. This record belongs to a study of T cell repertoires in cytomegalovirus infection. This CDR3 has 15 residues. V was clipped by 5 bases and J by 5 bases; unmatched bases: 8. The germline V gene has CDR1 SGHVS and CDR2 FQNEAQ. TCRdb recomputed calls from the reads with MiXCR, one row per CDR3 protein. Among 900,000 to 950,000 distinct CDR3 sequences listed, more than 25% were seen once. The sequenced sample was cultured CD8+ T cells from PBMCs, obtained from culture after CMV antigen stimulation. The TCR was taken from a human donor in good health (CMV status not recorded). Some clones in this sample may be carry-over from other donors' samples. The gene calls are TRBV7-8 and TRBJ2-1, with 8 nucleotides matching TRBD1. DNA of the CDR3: TGTGCCAGCAGCGAGAACAGGGGGATGGACAATGAGCAGTTCTTC. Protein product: CASSENRGMDNEQFF.